The clone carrying this T cell receptor (beta chain) was picked up many times. Its antigen remains unidentified. The sample belongs to a study of spatial heterogeneity in lung cancer. Time point: sample taken at primary tumor resection. TCRdb itself ran the 5' RACE reads through MiXCR, one entry per CDR3 protein. This sample has approximately 9,200 distinct CDR3 sequences, with approximately 5% found just once. Study results and limitations: For tumor T cells, estimated coverage reached only around 7% (alpha) and around 13% (beta). Expanded TCRs that were ubiquitous or regional had counts tracking ubiquitous and regional nonsynonymous mutations, respectively. The number of expanded tumor alpha and beta chains correlated with mutation number.

V gave up 4 bases and J gave up 2 bases, with 9 bases separating them. CDR3 size: 14 residues. The germline CDR1 and CDR2 sequences are SGHAT and FQDESV (reference sequence). Sequencing was performed on lung tumor tissue, taken at surgery. This TCR was recovered from a female donor with early-stage non-small cell lung cancer. The V call is TRBV11-1, the J call TRBJ1-3; TRBD1 might be the D (5 bases). This chain's CDR3 is CASSSSGPGNTIYF. The CDR3 DNA sequence: TGTGCCAGCAGCTCCTCGGGACCTGGAAACACCATATATTTT.